The next 8 T cell receptor beta chains were all read from a single sample in a study of cytomegalovirus exposure and HLA in healthy donors. Assay: immunoSEQ multiplex PCR; the TCRdb copy retains only in-frame clones and omits some. Of over 250,000 clones in the sample, approximately 86% were seen once. Input material: PBMCs. These receptors all come from a woman aged 18-30 years in good health and CMV-seronegative.

This sequence joins TRBV5-1 and TRBJ2-1; weak D call: TRBD1 (6 bases). The germline CDR1 and CDR2 sequences are SGHRS and YFSETQ. This CDR3 is built from 13 residues. The ends were cut back, 6 bases at V and 7 bases at J, with 14 bases in the middle. Here the CDR3 reads CASTQGHLNEQFF. CDR3 DNA: TGCGCCAGCACGCAGGGGCATCTTAATGAGCAGTTCTTC.

This chain links TRBV7-6 with TRBJ2-7; 8 bases agree with TRBD1. Per germline, CDR1 SGHVS and CDR2 FNYEAQ. This CDR3 region has 15 residues. After removal of 5 bases from V and 0 bases from J, the junction contained 6 bases not matched to a gene. CDR3 in DNA: TGTGCCAGCAGCCCCAGGACAGGGAGCTCCTACGAGCAGTACTTC. Protein sequence: CASSPRTGSSYEQYF.

The chain recombines TRBV5-1 with TRBJ1-1; possible D gene TRBD1, 6 bases. The CDR3 sequence is 13 residues long. Germline CDR1 reads SGHRS; CDR2 reads YFSETQ. V lost 6 bases, J lost 3 bases, and 12 bases lay in between. As DNA, the CDR3 is TGCGCCAGCAACGGGGGGCGGGACACTGAAGCTTTCTTT. This encodes CASNGGRDTEAFF.

This clone appeared once. This chain uses TRBV27 with TRBJ2-7; D not certain. The CDR3 is 14 residues long. V was pared by 3 bases and J by 0 bases, with 9 bases between. Germline lookup yields CDR1 MNHEY and CDR2 SMNVEV (reference sequence). The CDR3 bases are TGTGCCAGCAGTTTTGCCGGGTACTCCTACGAGCAGTACTTC. It translates to CASSFAGYSYEQYF.

The V gene is TRBV15, the J gene TRBJ1-2; D is undetermined. Germline assignment: CDR1 LNHNV and CDR2 YYDKDF (reference sequence). The CDR3 runs to 15 residues. V was pared by 0 bases and J by 0 bases, with 8 bases between. The CDR3 DNA sequence: TGTGCCACCAGCAGAGAGGCTTCCCCTAACTATGGCTACACCTTC. This sequence encodes CATSREASPNYGYTF.

V usage is TRBV15 and J usage is TRBJ2-7; the D is unclear. V lost 1 base to trimming and J lost 3 bases, with 4 bases between them. Germline-derived CDR1 and CDR2 are LNHNV and YYDKDF (reference sequence). CDR3 length: 12 amino acids. The CDR3 reads CATSRARYEQYF. Here the CDR3 DNA reads TGTGCCACCAGCAGAGCCCGCTACGAGCAGTACTTC.

The gene calls are TRBV6-5 and TRBJ2-7, with TRBD1 matching over 9 bases. Unmatched junction bases numbered 3, after V lost 0 bases and J lost 3 bases. CDR3 length equals 15 residues. CDR1 is MNHEY, CDR2 SVGAGI, per germline. In nucleotides, the CDR3 is TGTGCCAGCAGTTACTCGCACAGGGGGCTCTACGAGCAGTACTTC. Translation: CASSYSHRGLYEQYF.

The chain uses TRBV19 and TRBJ1-4; TRBD1 might be the D (5 bases). The CDR3 consists of 14 residues. Germline CDR1 reads LNHDA; CDR2 reads SQIVND (reference sequence). V was cut by 7 bases and J by 0 bases, with 9 bases left in between. The DNA for the CDR3 is TGTGCCAGTAAAAGGGGTGCAACTAATGAAAAACTGTTTTTT. Its protein product is CASKRGATNEKLFF. Full variable domain (outside the CDR3, taken from reference TRBV19 and TRBJ1-4): DGGITQSPKYLFRKEGQNVTLSCEQNLNHDAMYWYRQDPGQGLRLIYYSQIVNDFQKGDIAEGYSVSREKKESFPLTVTSAQKNPTAFYLCASKRGATNEKLFFGSGTQLSVL.